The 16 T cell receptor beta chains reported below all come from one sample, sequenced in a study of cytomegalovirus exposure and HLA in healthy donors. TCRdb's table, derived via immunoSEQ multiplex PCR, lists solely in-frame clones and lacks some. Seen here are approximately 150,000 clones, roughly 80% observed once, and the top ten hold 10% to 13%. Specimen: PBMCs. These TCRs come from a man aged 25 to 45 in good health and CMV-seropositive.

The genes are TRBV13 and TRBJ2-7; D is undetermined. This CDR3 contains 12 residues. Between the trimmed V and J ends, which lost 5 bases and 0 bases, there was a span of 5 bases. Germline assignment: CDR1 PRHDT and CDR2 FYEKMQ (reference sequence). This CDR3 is CASSLSSYEQYF. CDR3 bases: TGTGCCAGCAGCCTGAGCTCCTACGAGCAGTACTTC.

CDR3 in amino acids: CASSFLGSGLYNEQFF. The CDR3 DNA sequence: TGTGCCAGCAGTTTCTTAGGCAGCGGGCTCTACAATGAGCAGTTCTTC. The chain employs TRBV28 and TRBJ2-1; possibly TRBD2 for D (6 bases). The CDR3 covers 16 residues. CDR1 is MDHEN and CDR2 is SYDVKM in the germline V gene. Deletions cut 3 bases from V and 3 bases from J, with 15 bases between.

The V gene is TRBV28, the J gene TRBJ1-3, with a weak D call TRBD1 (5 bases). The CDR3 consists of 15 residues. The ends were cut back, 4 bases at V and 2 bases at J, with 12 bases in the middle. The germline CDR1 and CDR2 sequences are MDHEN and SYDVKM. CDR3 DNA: TGTGCCAGCAGTTCGCCCCCAGGGACTGGAAACACCATATATTTT. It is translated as CASSSPPGTGNTIYF.

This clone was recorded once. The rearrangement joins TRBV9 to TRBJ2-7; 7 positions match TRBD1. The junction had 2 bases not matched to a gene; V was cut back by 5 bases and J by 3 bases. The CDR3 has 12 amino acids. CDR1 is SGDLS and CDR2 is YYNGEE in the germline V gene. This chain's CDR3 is CASSAGGYEQYF. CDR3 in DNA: TGTGCCAGCAGTGCAGGGGGCTACGAGCAGTACTTC.

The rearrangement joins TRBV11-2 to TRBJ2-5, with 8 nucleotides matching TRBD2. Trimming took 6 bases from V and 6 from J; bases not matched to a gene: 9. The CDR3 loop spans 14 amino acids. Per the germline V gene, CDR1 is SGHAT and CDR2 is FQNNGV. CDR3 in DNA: TGTGCCAGCAGTACGGGACTAGGCGATCAGACCCAGTACTTC. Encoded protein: CASSTGLGDQTQYF.

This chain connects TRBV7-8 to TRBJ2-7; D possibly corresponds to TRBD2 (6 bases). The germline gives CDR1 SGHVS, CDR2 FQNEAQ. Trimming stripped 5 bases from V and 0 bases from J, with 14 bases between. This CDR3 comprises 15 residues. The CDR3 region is CASSARTTDSYEQYF. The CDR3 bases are TGTGCCAGCAGCGCACGGACTACCGACTCCTACGAGCAGTACTTC.

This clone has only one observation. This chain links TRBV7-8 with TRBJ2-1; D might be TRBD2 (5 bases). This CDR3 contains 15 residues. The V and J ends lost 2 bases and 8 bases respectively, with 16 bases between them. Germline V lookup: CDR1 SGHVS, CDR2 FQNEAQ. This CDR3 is CASSLKRGFGHEQFF. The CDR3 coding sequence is TGTGCCAGCAGCTTAAAACGGGGATTTGGCCATGAGCAGTTCTTC.

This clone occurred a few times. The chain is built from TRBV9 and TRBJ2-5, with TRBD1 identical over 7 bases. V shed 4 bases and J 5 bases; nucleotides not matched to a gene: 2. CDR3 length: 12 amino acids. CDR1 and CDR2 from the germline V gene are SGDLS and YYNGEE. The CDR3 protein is CASSPQGETQYF. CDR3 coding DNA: TGTGCCAGCAGCCCACAGGGGGAGACCCAGTACTTC. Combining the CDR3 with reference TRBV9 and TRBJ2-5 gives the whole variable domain DSGVTQTPKHLITATGQRVTLRCSPRSGDLSVYWYQQSLDQGLQFLIQYYNGEERAKGNILERFSAQQFPDLHSELNLSSLELGDSALYFCASSPQGETQYFGPGTRLLVL.

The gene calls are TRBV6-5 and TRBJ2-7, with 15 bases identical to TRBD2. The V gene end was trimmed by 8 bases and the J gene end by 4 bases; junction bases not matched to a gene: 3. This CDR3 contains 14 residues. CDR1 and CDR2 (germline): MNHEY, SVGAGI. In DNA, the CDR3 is TGTGCCAGCTCCGGACTAGCGGGGGGGTACGAGCAGTACTTC. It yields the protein CASSGLAGGYEQYF.

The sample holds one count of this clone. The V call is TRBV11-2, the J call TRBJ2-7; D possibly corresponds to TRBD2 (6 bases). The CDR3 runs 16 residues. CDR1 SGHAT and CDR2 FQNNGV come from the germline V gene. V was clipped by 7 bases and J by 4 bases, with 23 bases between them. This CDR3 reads CASTQTPTSGLYEQYF. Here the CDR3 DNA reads TGTGCCAGCACCCAAACCCCCACCAGCGGGTTATACGAGCAGTACTTC. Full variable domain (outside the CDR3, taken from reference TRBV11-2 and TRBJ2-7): EAGVAQSPRYKIIEKRQSVAFWCNPISGHATLYWYQQILGQGPKLLIQFQNNGVVDDSQLPKDRFSAERLKGVDSTLKIQPAKLEDSAVYLCASTQTPTSGLYEQYFGPGTRLTVT.

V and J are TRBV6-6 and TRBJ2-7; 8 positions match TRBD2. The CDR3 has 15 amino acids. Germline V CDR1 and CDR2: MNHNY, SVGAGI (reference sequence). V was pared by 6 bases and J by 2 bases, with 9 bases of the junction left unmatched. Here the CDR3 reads CASRQERGSAYEQYF. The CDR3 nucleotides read TGTGCCAGCAGACAAGAGCGGGGGTCCGCCTACGAGCAGTACTTC.

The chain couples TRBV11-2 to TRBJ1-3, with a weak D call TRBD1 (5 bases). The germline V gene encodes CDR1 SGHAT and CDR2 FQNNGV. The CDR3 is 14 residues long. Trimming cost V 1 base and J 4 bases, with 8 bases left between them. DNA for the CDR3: TGTGCCAGCAGCTTAGCAGGGAGGGGAAACACCATATATTTT. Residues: CASSLAGRGNTIYF.

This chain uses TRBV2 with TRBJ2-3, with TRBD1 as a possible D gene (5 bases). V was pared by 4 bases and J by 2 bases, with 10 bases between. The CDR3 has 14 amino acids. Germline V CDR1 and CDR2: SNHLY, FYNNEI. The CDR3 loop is CASSVSGFTDTQYF. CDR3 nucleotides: TGTGCCAGCAGTGTTTCAGGGTTCACAGATACGCAGTATTTT.

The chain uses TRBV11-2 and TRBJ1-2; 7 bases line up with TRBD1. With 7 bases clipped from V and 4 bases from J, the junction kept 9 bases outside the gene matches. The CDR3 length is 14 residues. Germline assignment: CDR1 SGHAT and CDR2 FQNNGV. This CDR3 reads CASTKGGGFYGYTF. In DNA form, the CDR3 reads TGTGCCAGCACCAAAGGGGGCGGCTTCTATGGCTACACCTTC. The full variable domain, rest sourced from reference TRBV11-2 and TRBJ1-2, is EAGVAQSPRYKIIEKRQSVAFWCNPISGHATLYWYQQILGQGPKLLIQFQNNGVVDDSQLPKDRFSAERLKGVDSTLKIQPAKLEDSAVYLCASTKGGGFYGYTFGSGTRLTVV.

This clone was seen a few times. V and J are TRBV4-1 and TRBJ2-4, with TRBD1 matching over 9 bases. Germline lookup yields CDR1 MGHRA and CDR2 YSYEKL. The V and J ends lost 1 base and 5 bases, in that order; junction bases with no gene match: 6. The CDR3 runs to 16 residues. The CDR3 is CASSQGSTGGENIQYF. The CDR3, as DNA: TGCGCCAGCAGCCAAGGGTCTACAGGGGGCGAAAACATTCAGTACTTC.

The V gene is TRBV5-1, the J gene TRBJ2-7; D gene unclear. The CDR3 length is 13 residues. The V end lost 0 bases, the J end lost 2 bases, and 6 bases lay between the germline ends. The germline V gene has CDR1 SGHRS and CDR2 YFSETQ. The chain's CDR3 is CASSLAQAYEQYF. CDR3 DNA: TGCGCCAGCAGCTTGGCTCAGGCCTACGAGCAGTACTTC. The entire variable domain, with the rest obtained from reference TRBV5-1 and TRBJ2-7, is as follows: KAGVTQTPRYLIKTRGQQVTLSCSPISGHRSVSWYQQTPGQGLQFLFEYFSETQRNKGNFPGRFSGRQFSNSRSEMNVSTLELGDSALYLCASSLAQAYEQYFGPGTRLTVT.